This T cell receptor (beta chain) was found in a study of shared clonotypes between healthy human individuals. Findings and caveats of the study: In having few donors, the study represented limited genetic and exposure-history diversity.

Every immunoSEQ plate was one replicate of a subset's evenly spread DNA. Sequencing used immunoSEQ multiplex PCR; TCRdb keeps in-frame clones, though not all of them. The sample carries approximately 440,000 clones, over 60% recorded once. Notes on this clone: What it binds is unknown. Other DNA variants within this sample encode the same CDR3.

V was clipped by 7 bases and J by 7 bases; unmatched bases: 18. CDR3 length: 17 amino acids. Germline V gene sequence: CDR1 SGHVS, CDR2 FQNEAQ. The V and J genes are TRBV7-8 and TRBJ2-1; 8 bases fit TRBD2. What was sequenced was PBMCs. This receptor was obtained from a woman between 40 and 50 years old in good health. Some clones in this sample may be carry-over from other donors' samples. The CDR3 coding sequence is TGTGCCAGCACCTCGGGGGGGGATTCCTTCTCGAGGAATGAGCAGTTCTTC. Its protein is CASTSGGDSFSRNEQFF. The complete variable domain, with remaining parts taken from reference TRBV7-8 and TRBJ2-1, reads GAGVSQSPRYKVAKRGQDVALRCDPISGHVSLFWYQQALGQGPEFLTYFQNEAQLDKSGLPSDRFFAERPEGSVSTLKIQRTQQEDSAVYLCASTSGGDSFSRNEQFFGPGTRLTVL.